What follows are 27 T cell receptor beta chains derived from one specimen sequenced in a study of tumor and adjacent non-tumor tissue in lung cancer. TCRbeta libraries were built with three rounds of nested PCR, modified from ARM-PCR. TCRdb ran MiXCR on the multiplex PCR reads and lists one entry per CDR3 protein. The sample contains approximately 120,000 distinct CDR3 sequences, roughly 74% of which appear only once. The template was RNA from unsorted bulk tissue. Sequencing used lung tumor tissue. Receptors were obtained from a woman aged 55-69 years with non-small cell lung cancer.

The count of this clonotype is one. Being one base from a much bigger clone, this may be a read error. The CDR3 carries no conserved terminal phenylalanine or tryptophan, so it likely arises from a read error. The chain joins TRBV20-1 to TRBJ2-3, with 9 bases that match TRBD2. This CDR3 region has 17 residues. Germline V gene lookup returns CDR1 DFQATT and CDR2 SNEGSKA (reference sequence). V trimming: 3 bases; J trimming: 0 bases; junction bases outside the gene matches: 10. The DNA of the CDR3 is TGCAGTGCTAGGGGAACCCCTAGCGGGACTAGCACAGATACGCAGTATTCT. It translates to CSARGTPSGTSTDTQYS.

A remark on this clonotype: Its ends do not fully match the called genes, so a read error is possible. CDR3 in DNA: TGCGCCAGACAAACTGGCAGGAGAACTGAAGCTTTCTTT. The encoded protein is CARQTGRRTEAFF. The V call is TRBV6-1, the J call TRBJ1-1; D gene uncertain. Germline V gene lookup returns CDR1 MNHNS and CDR2 SASEGT. This CDR3 has 13 residues.

Notes on this clonotype: The junction departs from the called germline gene at one end, perhaps through a read error. J is TRBJ2-7 and V is TRBV4-3; 8 bases match TRBD1. Per the germline V gene, CDR1 is LGHNA and CDR2 is YSLEER. CDR3 length: 15 residues. The CDR3 sequence is CASSPRGTGRYGQYF. DNA of the CDR3: TGCGCTAGCAGCCCGAGGGGGACAGGACGGTACGGGCAGTACTTC.

The chain joins TRBV5-6 to TRBJ1-2; D might be TRBD1 (6 bases). Per the germline V gene, CDR1 is SGHDT and CDR2 is YYEEEE. The CDR3 is 13 residues long. V was pared by 2 bases and J by 2 bases, with 7 bases between. The CDR3 sequence: CASSFGQNYGYTF. The CDR3 nucleotides are TGTGCCAGCAGCTTTGGACAGAACTATGGCTACACCTTC. The complete variable domain, with remaining parts taken from reference TRBV5-6 and TRBJ1-2, reads DAGVTQSPTHLIKTRGQQVTLRCSPKSGHDTVSWYQQALGQGPQFIFQYYEEEERQRGNFPDRFSGHQFPNYSSELNVNALLLGDSALYLCASSFGQNYGYTFGSGTRLTVV.

This chain joins TRBV11-2 and TRBJ2-7, with D perhaps matching TRBD1 or TRBD2 (6 bases each). V dropped 0 bases and J dropped 4 bases, with 16 bases sitting between them. Germline V gene sequence: CDR1 SGHAT, CDR2 FQNNGV. This CDR3 contains 16 residues. The CDR3 DNA follows: TGTGCCAGCAGCTTAGATGATGGGGGGCCATCATACGAGCAGTACTTC. Encoded protein: CASSLDDGGPSYEQYF.

Remarks on this clonotype: A junction end diverges from the germline sequence, so it may reflect a read error. The chain recombines TRBV12-3 or TRBV12-4 with TRBJ1-1; no clear D gene. The CDR3 loop spans 12 amino acids. Here the CDR3 reads CASSTSNTETFF. The CDR3 DNA reads as TGTGCCAGCAGCACAAGTAACACTGAAACTTTCTTT.

A word on this clonotype: A junction end diverges from the germline sequence, so it may reflect a read error. The chain employs TRBV4-3 and TRBJ1-6; D may be TRBD1 (6 bases). The CDR3 is made up of 16 amino acids. Germline V gene lookup returns CDR1 LGHNA and CDR2 YSLEER. The CDR3 coding sequence is TGCGCCAGCAGCCAAGGAGGGGGGACCTATAATTCACCCTTCTACTTT. Translated: CASSQGGGTYNSPFYF.

V usage is TRBV29-1 and J usage is TRBJ2-1; TRBD2 aligns across 7 bases. This CDR3 is 15 amino acids long. Germline-derived CDR1 and CDR2 are SQVTM and ANQGSEA. V was pared by 0 bases and J by 5 bases, with 7 bases of the junction left unmatched. Written as DNA, the CDR3 is TGCAGCGTTGAAGATCCGCGCGGGAGAAACAATGAGCAGTTCTTC. Translated: CSVEDPRGRNNEQFF.

The chain recombines TRBV11-2 with TRBJ2-2; TRBD2 might be the D (5 bases). Trimming pared 0 bases from V and 5 bases from J, leaving 10 bases between. The CDR3 loop spans 15 amino acids. The germline CDR1 and CDR2 sequences are SGHAT and FQNNGV. The CDR3, as DNA: TGTGCCAGCAGCTTAGAGTCGGGGAAGACCGGGGAGCTGTTTTTT. Encoded protein: CASSLESGKTGELFF.

About this clonotype: This could be a read error, since a much larger clone is one nucleotide away. The V gene is TRBV7-3, the J gene TRBJ2-1; D not resolved. The germline V gene encodes CDR1 SGHTA and CDR2 FQGTGA. This CDR3 contains 13 residues. CDR3 loop: CASSLTAYNERFF. The CDR3 DNA reads TGTGCCAGCAGCTTAACAGCCTACAATGAGCGGTTCTTC.

Note on this clonotype: One end of the junction varies from germline; a read error may be responsible. This sequence joins TRBV11-3 and TRBJ1-1, with unresolved D. CDR3 length: 15 amino acids. Germline V gene data show CDR1 as SGHNT and CDR2 as YENEEA. CDR3 coding DNA: TGTGCCAGCACCTTAGACTCGGGAAGAGGCACTGAAGCTTTCTTT. It yields the protein CASTLDSGRGTEAFF. Supplemented by reference TRBV11-3 and TRBJ1-1, the full variable domain reads EAGVVQSPRYKIIEKKQPVAFWCNPISGHNTLYWYLQNLGQGPELLIRYENEEAVDDSQLPKDRFSAERLKGVDSTLKIQPAELGDSAVYLCASTLDSGRGTEAFFGQGTRLTVV.

This clonotype was seen ten or more times. The chain couples TRBV20-1 to TRBJ2-3; weak D call: TRBD2 (6 bases). CDR1 and CDR2 from the germline V gene are DFQATT and SNEGSKA (reference sequence). The CDR3 loop spans 14 amino acids. The ends were cut back, 6 bases at V and 5 bases at J, with 18 bases in the middle. The CDR3 here is CSASPSGGEDTQYF. The CDR3, as DNA: TGCAGTGCCTCACCCAGCGGCGGGGAAGATACGCAGTATTTT.

V is TRBV4-1 and J is TRBJ2-7, with D possibly TRBD2 on 5 matching bases. Looked up from germline, CDR1 is MGHRA and CDR2 is YSYEKL. V shed 6 bases and J shed 4 bases, with 19 bases lying between them. The CDR3 is 15 amino acids. CDR3 in amino acids: CASSQTKGRQYEQYF. DNA for the CDR3: TGCGCCAGCAGTCAAACTAAAGGGAGACAATACGAGCAGTACTTC.

In regard to this clonotype: At one end the junction does not follow the germline gene, possibly because of a read error. V gene TRBV11-2 combines with J gene TRBJ1-1; D is undetermined. The CDR3 covers 13 residues. Germline CDR1 and CDR2: SGHAT and FQNNGV. The DNA for the CDR3 is TGTGTCAGCAGCTTAGCCAGCAACTCCGAAGCTTTCTTT. Its translation: CVSSLASNSEAFF.

A word on this clonotype: An end of the junction differs from the germline gene, which may be a read error. In nucleotides, the CDR3 is TGTGCCTGCAGCTTGTTATCCAGCTGGGGGGCCTGGAATGAGCAGTTCTTC. As protein: CACSLLSSWGAWNEQFF. The chain joins TRBV5-6 to TRBJ2-1; the D call may be TRBD1 or TRBD2 (6 bases each). The germline CDR1 and CDR2 sequences are SGHDT and YYEEEE. The CDR3 extends over 17 amino acids.

The chain employs TRBV20-1 and TRBJ2-1; 13 nucleotides match TRBD2. The length of the CDR3 is 13 residues. J gave up 9 bases and V 6 bases, and 5 bases lay outside the gene matches. Germline V lookup: CDR1 DFQATT, CDR2 SNEGSKA (reference sequence). The chain's CDR3 is CSAVGLAGSEQFF. CDR3 bases: TGCAGTGCAGTGGGACTAGCGGGGAGTGAGCAGTTCTTC.

This clonotype was counted ten times or more. The chain recombines TRBV6-1 with TRBJ1-1; 8 bases map to TRBD1. V was pared by 3 bases and J by 1 base, with 7 bases of the junction left unmatched. Per germline, CDR1 MNHNS and CDR2 SASEGT. The CDR3 has 16 residues. CDR3 amino acids: CASSEEGDRTNTEAFF. For the CDR3, the DNA is TGTGCCAGCAGTGAGGAGGGGGACAGGACGAACACTGAAGCTTTCTTT.

This clonotype has just one count. The junction shows a germline mismatch at one end, possibly a read error. V is TRBV11-3 and J is TRBJ2-1; 7 bases are shared with TRBD2. The CDR3 length is 17 residues. The V gene's germline CDR1 is SGHNT and CDR2 YENEEA. Written as DNA, the CDR3 is TGCGCCAGCAGCTTAGAGTTGACTGGCGGGAGCCACAATGTGCAATTCTTC. Residues: CASSLELTGGSHNVQFF.

In the case of this clonotype: This may be a read error, as it is one base from a much larger clone. This chain uses TRBV10-3 with TRBJ1-2, with D uncertain. Germline V gene lookup returns CDR1 ENHRY and CDR2 SYGVKD. This CDR3 is built from 13 residues. Trimming removed 2 bases from V and 14 bases from J, with 18 bases in between. The CDR3 DNA reads TGTGCCATCAGTGAGACAACTAGGTCTGTAATGACCTTC. Translating gives CAISETTRSVMTF.

Concerning this clonotype: One end of the junction fails to match germline, which may point to a read error. The V gene is TRBV12-3 or TRBV12-4, the J gene TRBJ1-5, with D hard to call. The CDR3 sequence is 14 residues long. The CDR3 DNA reads as TGTGTCAGCAGCAGTGCGGGGTGGGATCAGCCCCAGCATTTT. Amino acid sequence: CVSSSAGWDQPQHF.

With respect to this clonotype: This clone may be a read error of a much larger clone one base away. The CDR3 DNA is TGTGCCAGCAGTTTCCCTGCACGGGCTGAAGCTTTCTTT. Residues: CASSFPARAEAFF. The rearrangement uses TRBV28 and TRBJ1-1; D not resolved. V lost 3 bases and J lost 6, with 11 bases in between. This CDR3 has 13 residues. Per the germline V gene, CDR1 is MDHEN and CDR2 is SYDVKM.

This chain connects TRBV11-2 to TRBJ2-3, with D perhaps being TRBD1 or TRBD2 (5 bases each). The CDR3 loop spans 15 amino acids. The germline CDR1 and CDR2 sequences are SGHAT and FQNNGV. This chain's CDR3 is CISSATGAASDTQYF. The CDR3 DNA is TGTATCAGCAGCGCCACCGGGGCGGCCTCAGATACGCAGTATTTT.

Note on this clonotype: One junction end does not reproduce the germline sequence, and a read error may be involved. DNA for the CDR3: TGTGCCAGCAGCTTAAGTCCTGAGCGCCAAGAGACCCAGTGCTTC. Translation: CASSLSPERQETQCF. The chain links TRBV11-2 to TRBJ2-5; D is unclear. Germline CDR1 is SGHAT and CDR2 is FQNNGV. The CDR3 is made up of 15 amino acids. Looking up the rest from reference TRBV11-2 and TRBJ2-5 gives the full variable domain: EAGVAQSPRYKIIEKRQSVAFWCNPISGHATLYWYQQILGQGPKLLIQFQNNGVVDDSQLPKDRFSAERLKGVDSTLKIQPAKLEDSAVYLCASSLSPERQETQCFGPGTRLLVL.

Turning to this clonotype: Sequence at one end of the junction differs from germline and may be a read error. The J gene is TRBJ1-3, the V gene TRBV11-2; no clear D. Germline V CDR1 and CDR2: SGHAT, FQNNGV. The CDR3 has 15 residues. CDR3 in DNA: TGTACCAGCAACTTATCCTCCGGCCGCTTGTACACCATATATTTT. Amino acid sequence: CTSNLSSGRLYTIYF.

Turning to this clonotype: At one end the junction does not follow the germline gene, possibly because of a read error. The chain carries TRBV20-1 and TRBJ2-1; 8 bases match TRBD2. The CDR3 has 14 residues. The germline CDR1 and CDR2 sequences are DFQATT and SNEGSKA (reference sequence). The chain's CDR3 is CGASVASGLDKQFF. The CDR3 coding sequence is TGCGGTGCTAGTGTGGCTAGCGGGCTCGATAAGCAGTTCTTC.

This clonotype was recorded once. V is TRBV28 and J is TRBJ2-7; D gene unclear. The germline gives CDR1 MDHEN, CDR2 SYDVKM. The length of the CDR3 is 11 residues. The CDR3, as DNA: TGTGCGAGCAGCTTATGGCCCGAGCAGTACGTC. This encodes CASSLWPEQYV.

As concerns this clonotype: The conserved final phenylalanine or tryptophan is absent from the CDR3, which likely points to a read error. This sequence joins TRBV12-3 or TRBV12-4 and TRBJ2-4; D is perhaps TRBD1 (6 bases). CDR3 length: 15 amino acids. The CDR3 sequence is CASGFRGYAKNIQYS. CDR3 coding DNA: TGTGCCAGCGGTTTCAGGGGATACGCCAAAAACATTCAGTACTCC.